This T cell receptor beta chain comes out of a study of control samples from healthy donors and cancer patients. The data were produced by immunoSEQ multiplex PCR, yet TCRdb's version contains in-frame clones alone and is incomplete. The sample includes fewer than 100,000 clones, around nine tenths seen only once; the top ten take around 6%. The CDR3 length is 14 residues. Germline V gene sequence: CDR1 MNHEY, CDR2 SVGAGI. Trimming removed 4 bases at V and 7 bases at J, with 17 bases between. This rearrangement joins TRBV6-5 to TRBJ2-7; no firm D call. This sequence originates from a woman aged 45 to 65 in good health. Sample: blood. The CDR3 bases are TGTGCCAGCAGTTTCGGACGATCGGAATATGAGCAGTACTTC. This sequence encodes CASSFGRSEYEQYF.